Presented here are 22 T cell receptor beta chains from one specimen sequenced in a study of graft-versus-host responses after intestinal transplantation. The method was immunoSEQ multiplex PCR; TCRdb's version includes in-frame clones alone and lacks a portion of them. The table includes 96,000 or so clones, approximately 90% detected once. Their antigens remain unidentified. The specimen was unstimulated CD4+ T cells sorted from spleen or lymph node cells, collected before intestinal transplant. The origin of the receptors is a human donor who received an intestinal transplant.

This CDR3 reads CASSLGLTYAGYTF. The CDR3 DNA sequence: TGTGCCAGCAGCTTAGGACTGACCTATGCTGGCTACACCTTC. This sequence joins TRBV11-2 and TRBJ1-2, with D unresolved. Germline V gives CDR1 SGHAT, CDR2 FQNNGV. V lost 1 base and J 7 bases, leaving 13 bases between the germline ends. The CDR3 runs to 14 residues.

The chain carries TRBV19 and TRBJ2-6; no clear D. This CDR3 is built from 18 residues. The V gene's germline CDR1 is LNHDA and CDR2 SQIVND (reference sequence). Trimming took 4 bases from V and 3 from J, leaving 19 bases between them. CDR3 sequence (DNA): TGTGCCAGTAGTACCCCGGATCAACTCCCAGGTGGGGCCAACGTCCTGACTTTC. Protein product: CASSTPDQLPGGANVLTF.

This chain uses TRBV4-2 with TRBJ2-7, with TRBD2 matching over 12 bases. CDR1 LGHNA and CDR2 YNFKEQ come from the germline V gene. The CDR3 runs to 16 residues. The V and J ends lost 5 bases and 2 bases, in that order; junction bases with no gene match: 7. The CDR3 nucleotides are TGTGCCAGCAGCATTCGACTAGCGGGAGTTCCCTACGAGCAGTACTTC. Amino acids: CASSIRLAGVPYEQYF.

J is TRBJ2-2 and V is TRBV10-2; 13 bases line up with TRBD2. The CDR3 has 17 residues. The J segment lost 1 base and the V segment lost 2 bases, leaving 1 base of the junction unmatched. Per germline, CDR1 WSHSY and CDR2 SAAADI. The DNA of the CDR3 is TGCGCCAGCAGTGAGGGACTAGCGGGAGTGAACACCGGGGAGCTGTTTTTT. This codes for CASSEGLAGVNTGELFF.

This chain joins TRBV4-1 and TRBJ2-1, with 7 bases matching TRBD2. The germline gives CDR1 MGHRA, CDR2 YSYEKL. The V gene end was trimmed by 0 bases and the J gene end by 8 bases; junction bases not matched to a gene: 10. This CDR3 comprises 16 residues. The CDR3: CASSQERAGVEDEQFF. CDR3 DNA sequence: TGCGCCAGCAGCCAAGAAAGGGCGGGGGTGGAGGATGAGCAGTTCTTC.

The gene calls are TRBV29-1 and TRBJ1-1; D is possibly TRBD1 (5 bases). Trimming removed 6 bases at V and 0 bases at J, with 17 bases between. The V gene's germline CDR1 is SQVTM and CDR2 ANQGSEA. The CDR3 runs 15 residues. Here the CDR3 reads CSVADWAGMNTEAFF. CDR3 sequence (DNA): TGCAGCGTCGCCGATTGGGCAGGGATGAACACTGAAGCTTTCTTT.

This sequence joins TRBV4-1 and TRBJ1-5; D not resolved. The V end lost 0 bases, the J end lost 5 bases, and 14 bases lay between the germline ends. CDR3 length: 16 amino acids. CDR1 is MGHRA, CDR2 YSYEKL, per germline. The CDR3 DNA reads TGCGCCAGCAGCCAAGAAGGAAGACAACTAGATCAGCCCCAGCATTTT. This gives the protein CASSQEGRQLDQPQHF.

This clone was counted between two and nine times. This chain uses TRBV5-1 with TRBJ2-1, with 8 bases fitting TRBD2. This CDR3 comprises 15 residues. The germline V gene encodes CDR1 SGHRS and CDR2 YFSETQ. V lost 0 bases to trimming and J lost 5 bases; unmatched junction nucleotides: 4. DNA of the CDR3: TGCGCCAGCAGCTTGGCGGGGGGGCACCACAATGAGCAGTTCTTC. It specifies CASSLAGGHHNEQFF.

V gene TRBV12-5 combines with J gene TRBJ1-1, with D tentatively TRBD1 (5 bases). V lost 0 bases, J lost 6 bases, and 11 bases lay in between. Germline CDR1 reads LGHNT; CDR2 reads FRNRAP. The CDR3 is 14 amino acids. As DNA, the CDR3 is TGTGCTAGTGGTTTGGTACCGGGGGGACCTGAAGCTTTCTTT. Encoded protein: CASGLVPGGPEAFF. The variable domain in full, completed from reference TRBV12-5 and TRBJ1-1, reads DARVTQTPRHKVTEMGQEVTMRCQPILGHNTVFWYRQTMMQGLELLAYFRNRAPLDDSGMPKDRFSAEMPDATLATLKIQPSEPRDSAVYFCASGLVPGGPEAFFGQGTRLTVV.

V and J are TRBV7-8 and TRBJ1-3; D not certain. V lost 5 bases to trimming and J lost 4 bases, with 15 bases between them. CDR1 is SGHVS, CDR2 FQNEAQ, per germline. The CDR3 runs 15 residues. The CDR3: CASSPSGKTGNTIYF. The CDR3 DNA reads TGTGCCAGCAGCCCGAGCGGGAAAACAGGAAACACCATATATTTT.

The chain carries TRBV28 and TRBJ1-6; D is uncertain. Trimming removed 3 bases at V and 6 bases at J, with 21 bases between. This CDR3 has 18 residues. From germline, CDR1 is MDHEN and CDR2 SYDVKM. CDR3 loop: CASSLGGSVAWINSPLHF. CDR3 coding DNA: TGTGCCAGCAGTTTGGGAGGTAGCGTCGCGTGGATTAATTCACCCCTCCACTTT.

The chain carries TRBV6-4 and TRBJ2-3; 10 bases match TRBD2. CDR1 and CDR2 (germline): MRHNA, SNTAGT. V lost 5 bases and J lost 4; bases outside the gene matches: 6. The CDR3 sequence is 15 residues long. The CDR3 spells CASSISSGSPDTQYF. The CDR3 DNA is TGTGCCAGCAGTATCTCTAGCGGGAGTCCAGATACGCAGTATTTT.

CDR3 loop: CASSQTGTGAYEQYF. The CDR3 bases are TGTGCCAGCAGCCAAACCGGGACAGGGGCCTACGAGCAGTACTTC. The chain joins TRBV7-2 to TRBJ2-7, with 10 bases matching TRBD1. Germline V CDR1 and CDR2: SGHTA, FQGNSA. With 5 bases clipped from V and 2 bases from J, the junction kept 6 bases outside the gene matches. The CDR3 extends over 15 amino acids.

The genes are TRBV19 and TRBJ1-1, with D possibly TRBD1 on 6 matching bases. CDR1 is LNHDA and CDR2 is SQIVND in the germline V gene (reference sequence). The CDR3 contains 14 residues. V dropped 6 bases and J dropped 1 base, with 12 bases sitting between them. The CDR3 sequence is CASSPQGSNTEAFF. The CDR3 coding sequence is TGTGCCAGTAGCCCACAGGGCTCGAACACTGAAGCTTTCTTT.

The V and J genes are TRBV6-1 and TRBJ2-1; 10 bases are shared with TRBD2. Looked up from germline, CDR1 is MNHNS and CDR2 is SASEGT. This CDR3 comprises 14 residues. V was pared by 7 bases and J by 8 bases, with 8 bases of the junction left unmatched. CDR3 DNA: TGTGCCAGCAAATCACTAGCGGGGACGTATGAGCAGTTCTTC. Protein: CASKSLAGTYEQFF.

The genes are TRBV7-9 and TRBJ2-7; 10 bases are a match to TRBD1. The germline V gene has CDR1 SEHNR and CDR2 FQNEAQ (reference sequence). The CDR3 covers 15 residues. V lost 5 bases, J lost 3 bases, and 7 bases stayed unmatched. DNA of the CDR3: TGTGCCAGCAGCCGGCCGGGACAGGGGTTCTACGAGCAGTACTTC. This gives the protein CASSRPGQGFYEQYF.

Sample share makes this clone medium-sized. The chain is built from TRBV28 and TRBJ2-2, with 12 positions matching TRBD2. Trimming took 10 bases from V and 7 from J; bases not matched to a gene: 4. Germline CDR1 is MDHEN and CDR2 is SYDVKM. The CDR3 is 13 residues long. DNA of the CDR3: TGTGCCACCCGACTAGCGGGAGTCGGGGAGCTGTTTTTT. Translated, it gives CATRLAGVGELFF.

The rearrangement joins TRBV6-6 to TRBJ2-4; weak D call: TRBD1 (5 bases). Germline loops: CDR1 MNHNY, CDR2 SVGAGI (reference sequence). The germline V and J ends were trimmed by 4 bases and 1 base, with 11 bases remaining between them. This CDR3 region has 15 residues. The CDR3 here is CASSSPRDAKNIQYF. The DNA of the CDR3 is TGTGCCAGCAGTTCGCCCAGGGATGCCAAAAACATTCAGTACTTC.

The rearrangement uses TRBV10-1 and TRBJ2-3, with 8 bases matching TRBD2. CDR1 and CDR2 (germline): WNHNN, SYGVQD (reference sequence). Trimming took 7 bases from V and 0 from J; bases not matched to a gene: 0. This CDR3 contains 13 residues. The CDR3 sequence is CASTSGSTDTQYF. In nucleotides, the CDR3 is TGCGCCAGCACTAGCGGGAGCACAGATACGCAGTATTTT.

CDR3 loop: CAISESKILGGQGIGYTF. The CDR3 bases are TGTGCCATCAGTGAGTCCAAAATCCTGGGGGGACAGGGAATCGGCTACACCTTC. V gene TRBV10-3 combines with J gene TRBJ1-2; 9 positions match TRBD1. Germline-derived CDR1 and CDR2 are ENHRY and SYGVKD. This CDR3 comprises 18 residues. The V segment lost 0 bases and the J segment 8 bases; nucleotides outside the gene matches: 16.

The chain joins TRBV9 to TRBJ2-5, with D possibly being TRBD1 (5 bases). The last part of the DNA fits TRBJ2-7 better; the J call may be wrong. The germline V gene encodes CDR1 SGDLS and CDR2 YYNGEE. The CDR3 extends over 15 amino acids. DNA of the CDR3: TGTGCCAGCAGCCTAGGACATTCCCTGACCTACGAGCAGTACTTC. It translates to CASSLGHSLTYEQYF.

V is TRBV5-1 and J is TRBJ2-3; D gene uncertain. The CDR3 spans 14 residues. V lost 2 bases to trimming and J lost 4 bases, with 11 bases between them. Germline CDR1 reads SGHRS; CDR2 reads YFSETQ. Here the CDR3 reads CASSFGGVADTQYF. For the CDR3, the DNA is TGCGCCAGCAGCTTTGGCGGTGTGGCAGATACGCAGTATTTT.